Shown below are 15 T cell receptor beta chains from a single sample sequenced in a study of OX40 agonist ivuxolimab in advanced cancers. Using immunoSEQ multiplex PCR, the repertoire was profiled, and TCRdb retains in-frame clones only, with some absent. The table includes over 55,000 clones, less than 90% detected once. The sequencing here drew on CD4+ or CD8+ T cells sorted from blood, taken in a trial of the OX40 agonist ivuxolimab. The source is an adult with an advanced solid tumor such as melanoma, head and neck, liver or kidney cancer.

V usage is TRBV11-2 and J usage is TRBJ2-3; D is possibly TRBD2 (5 bases). CDR3 length equals 15 residues. Germline V gene lookup returns CDR1 SGHAT and CDR2 FQNNGV. V dropped 5 bases and J dropped 4 bases, with 16 bases sitting between them. The CDR3 here is CASSQVTSTADTQYF. In nucleotides, the CDR3 is TGTGCCAGCAGCCAAGTCACTAGTACCGCAGATACGCAGTATTTT.

The gene calls are TRBV18 and TRBJ1-1; 11 bases are shared with TRBD1. Germline values: CDR1 KGHSH, CDR2 LQKENI. The CDR3 has 16 residues. V lost 4 bases to trimming and J lost 4 bases; unmatched junction nucleotides: 8. CDR3 sequence reads: CASSLGTGGPSTEAFF. Written as DNA, the CDR3 is TGTGCCAGCTCACTTGGGACAGGGGGGCCCAGCACTGAAGCTTTCTTT.

This sequence joins TRBV5-1 and TRBJ2-7; D is unclear. The CDR3 is 13 residues long. V was trimmed by 7 bases and J by 0 bases, leaving 11 bases between them. Germline V gives CDR1 SGHRS, CDR2 YFSETQ. The CDR3 spells CASGATGSYEQYF. The CDR3 coding sequence is TGCGCCAGCGGAGCAACGGGCTCCTACGAGCAGTACTTC.

This clone has more than one count but fewer than ten. The chain is built from TRBV10-3 and TRBJ2-1, with TRBD2 identical over 11 bases. V dropped 8 bases and J dropped 7; count of bases not matched to a gene: 13. The CDR3 is 16 amino acids. Germline values: CDR1 ENHRY, CDR2 SYGVKD. This CDR3 reads CAIGSSGRAWANEQFF. The CDR3 region has the DNA TGTGCCATCGGTAGTAGCGGGAGGGCCTGGGCGAATGAGCAGTTCTTC.

This chain joins TRBV27 and TRBJ1-5; 12 bases map to TRBD1. Germline V gives CDR1 MNHEY, CDR2 SMNVEV (reference sequence). Trimming removed 6 bases from V and 5 bases from J; junction bases left unmatched: 2. The CDR3 has 14 residues. The CDR3 region is CASRGTGGYQPQHF. The CDR3 DNA follows: TGTGCCAGCAGAGGGACAGGGGGCTATCAGCCCCAGCATTTT.

The rearrangement uses TRBV10-3 and TRBJ2-3, with TRBD2 identical over 8 bases. The trim removed 5 bases at V and 1 base at J, leaving 8 bases unmatched. Germline CDR1 is ENHRY and CDR2 is SYGVKD. This CDR3 comprises 16 residues. CDR3 sequence: CAISLETSGGTDTQYF. CDR3 nucleotide sequence: TGTGCCATCAGTCTAGAAACTAGCGGAGGCACAGATACGCAGTATTTT.

V and J are TRBV5-4 and TRBJ1-2, with 8 bases lining up with TRBD1. Per germline, CDR1 SGHNT and CDR2 YYREEE (reference sequence). V lost 4 bases to trimming and J lost 7 bases; unmatched junction nucleotides: 9. This CDR3 contains 14 residues. CDR3 DNA: TGTGCCAGCAGCATCGACAGGGGAATGGGTGGCTACACCTTC. Protein: CASSIDRGMGGYTF.

The CDR3 coding sequence is TGCGCCAGCAGCTTAAGGGGGGCGGGGAACACTGAAGCTTTCTTT. Translation: CASSLRGAGNTEAFF. This chain uses TRBV5-1 with TRBJ1-1, with D possibly being TRBD1 (6 bases). CDR3 length: 15 residues. V gave up 2 bases and J gave up 1 base, with 12 bases separating them. Germline V gives CDR1 SGHRS, CDR2 YFSETQ.

The chain joins TRBV28 to TRBJ2-7; 9 nucleotides line up with TRBD2. Germline V lookup: CDR1 MDHEN, CDR2 SYDVKM. This CDR3 contains 17 residues. J lost 2 bases, V lost 5 bases, and 13 bases had no gene match. In nucleotides, the CDR3 is TGTGCCAGCAGTGGGGGCCTCGTAGCGGGGGCCACCTACGAGCAGTACTTC. This codes for CASSGGLVAGATYEQYF.

Only one count was recorded for this clone. V usage is TRBV28 and J usage is TRBJ2-1; possibly TRBD1 for D (6 bases). The CDR3 has 16 amino acids. Germline V gene data show CDR1 as MDHEN and CDR2 as SYDVKM. The V gene lost 3 bases and the J gene lost 0 bases, with 12 bases spanning the gap. The CDR3 sequence is CASSLVQGISYNEQFF. Written as DNA, the CDR3 is TGTGCCAGCAGTTTGGTGCAGGGGATCTCCTACAATGAGCAGTTCTTC.

This clone was seen at least ten times. The chain couples TRBV21-1 to TRBJ1-1. TRBV21-1 is a pseudogene. The CDR3 loop spans 13 amino acids. CDR3 in amino acids: CASSPGAEGEAFF. The CDR3, as DNA: TGTGCCAGCAGCCCAGGTGCGGAGGGTGAAGCTTTCTTT.

The chain uses TRBV4-2 and TRBJ1-1, with D possibly matching TRBD1 (5 bases). CDR1 and CDR2 (germline): LGHNA, YNFKEQ. The CDR3 consists of 12 residues. V was shortened by 3 bases and J by 11 bases, with 13 bases between the two germline ends. The CDR3 reads CASSQSGIRAFF. Written as DNA, the CDR3 is TGTGCCAGCAGCCAGTCAGGGATTCGGGCTTTCTTT.

The genes are TRBV5-4 and TRBJ2-3; perhaps TRBD2 as D (6 bases). Between the trimmed V and J ends, which lost 4 bases and 3 bases, there was a span of 6 bases. The length of the CDR3 is 12 residues. From germline, CDR1 is SGHNT and CDR2 YYREEE (reference sequence). The CDR3 reads CASSRGTDTQYF. For the CDR3, the DNA is TGTGCCAGCAGCCGGGGGACAGATACGCAGTATTTT.

The chain links TRBV5-1 to TRBJ2-7; 16 positions match TRBD2. This CDR3 is built from 17 residues. After removal of 4 bases from V and 3 bases from J, the junction contained 7 bases not matched to a gene. Germline values: CDR1 SGHRS, CDR2 YFSETQ. The CDR3 here is CASSDGTSGGVFYEQYF. In nucleotides, the CDR3 is TGCGCCAGCAGCGACGGGACTAGCGGGGGGGTCTTCTACGAGCAGTACTTC.

In its sample, this clone was seen once. The chain carries TRBV5-1 and TRBJ1-5; no clear D gene. Trimming removed 4 bases at V and 6 bases at J, with 17 bases between. Germline-derived CDR1 and CDR2 are SGHRS and YFSETQ. This CDR3 has 15 amino acids. The CDR3, as DNA: TGCGCCAGCAGCCCTTTCGGCGGGCCGGGTCAGCCCCAGCATTTT. Its translation is CASSPFGGPGQPQHF.